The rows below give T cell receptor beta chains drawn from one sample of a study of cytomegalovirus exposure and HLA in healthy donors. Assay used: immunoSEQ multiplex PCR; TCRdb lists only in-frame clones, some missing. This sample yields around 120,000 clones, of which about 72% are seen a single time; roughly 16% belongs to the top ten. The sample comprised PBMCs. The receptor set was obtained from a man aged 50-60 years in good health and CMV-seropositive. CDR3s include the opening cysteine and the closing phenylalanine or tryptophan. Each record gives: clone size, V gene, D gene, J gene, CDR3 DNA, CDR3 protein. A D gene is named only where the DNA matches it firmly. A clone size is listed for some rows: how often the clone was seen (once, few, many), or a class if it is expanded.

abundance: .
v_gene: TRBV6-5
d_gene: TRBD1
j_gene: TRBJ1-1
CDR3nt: TGTGCCAGCAGTGCAGGGGGAGTCACTGAAGCTTTCTTT
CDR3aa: CASSAGGVTEAFF

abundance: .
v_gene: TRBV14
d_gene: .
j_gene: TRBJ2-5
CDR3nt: TGTGCCAGCAGCCAAGAAGGTCAGCGGTACTTC
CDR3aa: CASSQEGQRYF

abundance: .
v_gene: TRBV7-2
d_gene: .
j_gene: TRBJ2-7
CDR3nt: TGTGCCAGCAGCTTATACTCTGAGCAGTACTTC
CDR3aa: CASSLYSEQYF

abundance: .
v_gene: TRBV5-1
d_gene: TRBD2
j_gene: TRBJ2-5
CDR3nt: TGCGCCAGCAGCTCTGGGACTAGCGGGAGGGCCCGCGAGACCCAGTACTTC
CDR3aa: CASSSGTSGRARETQYF

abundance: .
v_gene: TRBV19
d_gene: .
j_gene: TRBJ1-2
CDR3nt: TGTGCCAGTAGAGAACAGCACTATGGCTACACCTTC
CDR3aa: CASREQHYGYTF

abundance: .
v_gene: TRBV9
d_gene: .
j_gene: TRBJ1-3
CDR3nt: TGTGCCAGCAGCACGGACAGCCGCTCTGGAAACACCATATATTTT
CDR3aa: CASSTDSRSGNTIYF

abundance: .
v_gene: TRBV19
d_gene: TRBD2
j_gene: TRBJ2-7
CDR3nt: TGTGCCAGTAGTATAAATAGCGGGGGGCTCAGCTCCTACGAGCAGTACTTC
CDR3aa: CASSINSGGLSSYEQYF

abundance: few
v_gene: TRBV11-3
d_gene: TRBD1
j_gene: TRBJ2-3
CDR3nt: TGTGCCAGCAACCTGGGACAGGGCACAGATACGCAGTATTTT
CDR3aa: CASNLGQGTDTQYF

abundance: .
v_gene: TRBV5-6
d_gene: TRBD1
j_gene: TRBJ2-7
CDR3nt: TGTGCCAGCAGCTTGTTGGGACAGGGGTACTACGAGCAGTACTTC
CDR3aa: CASSLLGQGYYEQYF

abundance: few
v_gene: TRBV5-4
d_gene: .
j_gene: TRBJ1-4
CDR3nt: TGTGCCAGCAGCCCCTCTGCAACTAATGAAAAACTGTTTTTT
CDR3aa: CASSPSATNEKLFF

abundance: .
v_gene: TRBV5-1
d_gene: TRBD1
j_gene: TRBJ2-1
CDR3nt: TGCGCCAGCAGCTCGATTCCCGGACAGGGGGCGCCCAATGAGCAGTTCTTC
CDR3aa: CASSSIPGQGAPNEQFF

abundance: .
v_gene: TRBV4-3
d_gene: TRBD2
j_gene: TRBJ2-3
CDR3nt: TGCGCCAGCAGCCAAGCCCCGGGGGGGCAAGCAGATACGCAGTATTTT
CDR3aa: CASSQAPGGQADTQYF

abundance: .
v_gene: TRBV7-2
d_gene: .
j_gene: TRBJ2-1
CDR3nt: TGTGCCAGCAGCACTAGGACTAAAACATACAATGAGCAGTTCTTC
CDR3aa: CASSTRTKTYNEQFF

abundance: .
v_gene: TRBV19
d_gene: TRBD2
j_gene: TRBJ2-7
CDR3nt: TGTGCCAGTAGTGTCAGACTAGCGGAGTCCCCCTACGAGCAGTACTTC
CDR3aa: CASSVRLAESPYEQYF

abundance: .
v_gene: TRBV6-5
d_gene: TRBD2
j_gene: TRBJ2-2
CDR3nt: TGTGCCAGCAGTCGAACTAGCGGGCACACCGGGGAGCTGTTTTTT
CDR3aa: CASSRTSGHTGELFF

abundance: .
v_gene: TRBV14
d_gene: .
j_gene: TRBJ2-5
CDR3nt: TGTGCCAGCAGCCAAACTCCACTCCAAGAGACCCAGTACTTC
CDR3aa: CASSQTPLQETQYF

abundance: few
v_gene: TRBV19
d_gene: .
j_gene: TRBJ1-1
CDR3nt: TGTGCCAGTAGTTATTCGGCGGATGGGAACACTGAAGCTTTCTTT
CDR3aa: CASSYSADGNTEAFF

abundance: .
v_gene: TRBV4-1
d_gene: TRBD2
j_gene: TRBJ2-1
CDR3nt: TGCGCCAGCAGCCAAGAAAAAACTAGCGGGAAAGTCCGCAATGAGCAGTTCTTC
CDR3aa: CASSQEKTSGKVRNEQFF

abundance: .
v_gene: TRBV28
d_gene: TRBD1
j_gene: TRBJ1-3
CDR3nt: TGTGCCAGCAGCAGATGGACAGGGGATATGCTGCGAAACACCATATATTTT
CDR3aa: CASSRWTGDMLRNTIYF

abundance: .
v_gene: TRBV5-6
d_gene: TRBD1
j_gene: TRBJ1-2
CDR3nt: TGTGCCACCGGACAGGGACATTATGGCTACACCTTC
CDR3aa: CATGQGHYGYTF

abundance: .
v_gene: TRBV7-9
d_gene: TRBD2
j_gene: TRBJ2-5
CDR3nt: TGTGCCAGCAGCTTTACGGGGGGGCAAGAGACCCAGTACTTC
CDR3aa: CASSFTGGQETQYF

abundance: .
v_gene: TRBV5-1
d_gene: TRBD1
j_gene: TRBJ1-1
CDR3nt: TGCGCCAGCGGCTACAGGGGGAACACTGAAGCTTTCTTT
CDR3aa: CASGYRGNTEAFF

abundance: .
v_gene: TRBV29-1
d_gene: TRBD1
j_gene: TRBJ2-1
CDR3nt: TGCAGCGTTCGGACAGGGGGCTACAATGAGCAGTTCTTC
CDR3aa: CSVRTGGYNEQFF

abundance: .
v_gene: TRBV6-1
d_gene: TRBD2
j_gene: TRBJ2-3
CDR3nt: TGTGCCAGCAGTGTACTTAGCGGGAGTGGCACAGATACGCAGTATTTT
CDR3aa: CASSVLSGSGTDTQYF

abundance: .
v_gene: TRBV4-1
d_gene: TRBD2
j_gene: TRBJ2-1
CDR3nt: TGCGCCAGCAGCCAGACTAGCGGGAGGGCCATCGTCTACAATGAGCAGTTCTTC
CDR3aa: CASSQTSGRAIVYNEQFF

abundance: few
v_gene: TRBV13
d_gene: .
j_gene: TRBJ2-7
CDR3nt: TGTGCCAGCAGCCCCCCGACAGGTTCCTACGAGCAGTACTTC
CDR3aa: CASSPPTGSYEQYF

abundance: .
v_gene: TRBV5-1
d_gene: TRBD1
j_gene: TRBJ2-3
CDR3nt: TGCGCCAGCAGGATGACAGGGTCTAGCACAGATACGCAGTATTTT
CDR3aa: CASRMTGSSTDTQYF

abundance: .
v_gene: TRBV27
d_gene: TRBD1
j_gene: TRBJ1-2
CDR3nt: TGTGCCAGCAGTTGGACAGGGGGCGACCTGCTCTATGGCTACACCTTC
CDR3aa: CASSWTGGDLLYGYTF

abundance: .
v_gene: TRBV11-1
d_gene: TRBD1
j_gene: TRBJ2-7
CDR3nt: TGTGCCAGCAGCTTAAGGCGCGGACAGGGGGCTTACGAGCAGTACTTC
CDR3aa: CASSLRRGQGAYEQYF

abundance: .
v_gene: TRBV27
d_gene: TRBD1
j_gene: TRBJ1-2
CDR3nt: TGTGCCAGCAGTTCCACCTATACAGGGGGCGGTGGCTACACCTTC
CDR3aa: CASSSTYTGGGGYTF